The rows below give T cell receptor beta chains drawn from one sample of a study of T cells after yellow fever vaccination. TCRdb re-called the 5' RACE reads with MiXCR, one entry per CDR3 protein. This sample carries approximately 300,000 distinct CDR3 sequences, about 10% of them seen once, and the ten largest clones take over 3%. The source material was CD4+ T cells sorted from PBMCs, sampled 45 days after the yellow fever booster vaccination. The origin of the receptors is a man between 18 and 35 years old who received the YFV17D yellow fever vaccine. CDR3s include the opening cysteine and the closing phenylalanine or tryptophan. Fields, in order: clone size, V gene, J gene, D gene, CDR3 protein, CDR3 DNA. D genes are given only for firm matches. Clone size appears in some rows only: once, few, many, or a class for an expanded clone.

abundance: few; v_gene: TRBV5-1; j_gene: TRBJ2-1; d_gene: NA; CDR3aa: CASRVGTGDNEQFF; CDR3nt: TGCGCCAGCAGGGTGGGGACGGGGGACAATGAGCAGTTCTTC
abundance: few; v_gene: TRBV5-1; j_gene: TRBJ2-3; d_gene: TRBD2; CDR3aa: CASSLFTSGASTDTQYF; CDR3nt: TGCGCCAGCAGCTTGTTTACTAGCGGGGCCAGCACAGATACGCAGTATTTT
abundance: NA; v_gene: TRBV10-3; j_gene: TRBJ2-1; d_gene: TRBD2; CDR3aa: CAISEWSAGGDNEQFF; CDR3nt: TGTGCCATCAGTGAGTGGTCAGCGGGGGGTGACAATGAGCAGTTCTTC
abundance: few; v_gene: TRBV6-1; j_gene: TRBJ2-3; d_gene: TRBD2; CDR3aa: CASSGLAGTVTDTQYF; CDR3nt: TGTGCCAGCAGTGGACTAGCGGGGACGGTTACAGATACGCAGTATTTT
abundance: many; v_gene: TRBV5-1; j_gene: TRBJ2-3; d_gene: NA; CDR3aa: CASSFSDGGTDTQYF; CDR3nt: TGCGCCAGCAGCTTCAGCGATGGAGGGACAGATACGCAGTATTTT
abundance: many; v_gene: TRBV7-9; j_gene: TRBJ2-7; d_gene: NA; CDR3aa: CASSPTGHGPTYEQYF; CDR3nt: TGTGCCAGCAGCCCCACGGGACACGGGCCTACCTACGAGCAGTACTTC
abundance: few; v_gene: TRBV18; j_gene: TRBJ2-7; d_gene: NA; CDR3aa: CASSPEGGGSYEQYF; CDR3nt: TGTGCCAGCTCACCGGAGGGAGGGGGCTCCTACGAGCAGTACTTC
abundance: NA; v_gene: TRBV4-3; j_gene: TRBJ1-3; d_gene: NA; CDR3aa: CASSQGQPRSGNTIYF; CDR3nt: TGCGCCAGCAGCCAAGGACAGCCTCGCTCTGGAAACACCATATATTTT
abundance: few; v_gene: TRBV7-2; j_gene: TRBJ1-1; d_gene: TRBD1; CDR3aa: CASSLAPDRGAFF; CDR3nt: TGTGCCAGCAGCTTAGCTCCCGACAGGGGAGCTTTCTTT
abundance: NA; v_gene: TRBV4-3; j_gene: TRBJ2-3; d_gene: NA; CDR3aa: CASSQEQQTDVSTDTQYF; CDR3nt: TGCGCCAGCAGCCAAGAACAACAGACAGACGTTAGCACAGATACGCAGTATTTT
abundance: NA; v_gene: TRBV7-6; j_gene: TRBJ2-5; d_gene: NA; CDR3aa: CASSTEVFVGDGRTQYF; CDR3nt: TGTGCCAGCAGCACAGAGGTTTTTGTGGGAGATGGGCGGACCCAGTACTTC
abundance: many; v_gene: TRBV7-2; j_gene: TRBJ1-5; d_gene: TRBD1; CDR3aa: CASSLPGGEQPQHF; CDR3nt: TGTGCCAGCAGCCTTCCAGGGGGAGAACAGCCCCAGCATTTT
abundance: few; v_gene: TRBV5-1; j_gene: TRBJ2-3; d_gene: NA; CDR3aa: CASRTGTSRDTQYF; CDR3nt: TGCGCCAGCAGGACCGGGACCTCGAGGGATACGCAGTATTTT
abundance: NA; v_gene: TRBV20-1; j_gene: TRBJ2-5; d_gene: NA; CDR3aa: CSARDWAQETQYF; CDR3nt: TGCAGTGCTAGAGATTGGGCTCAAGAGACCCAGTACTTC
abundance: once; v_gene: TRBV2; j_gene: TRBJ2-5; d_gene: NA; CDR3aa: CASSEQLGETQYF; CDR3nt: TGTGCCAGCAGTGAACAGCTGGGAGAGACCCAGTACTTC
abundance: few; v_gene: TRBV7-8; j_gene: TRBJ2-1; d_gene: NA; CDR3aa: CASSAMGRGAGEQFF; CDR3nt: TGTGCCAGCAGCGCGATGGGCAGGGGTGCGGGTGAGCAGTTCTTC
abundance: NA; v_gene: TRBV28; j_gene: TRBJ2-1; d_gene: NA; CDR3aa: CASKGYNEQFF; CDR3nt: TGTGCCAGCAAAGGCTACAATGAGCAGTTCTTC
abundance: few; v_gene: TRBV10-3; j_gene: TRBJ1-1; d_gene: NA; CDR3aa: CADRGSVNTEAFF; CDR3nt: TGTGCCGACCGGGGCAGTGTAAACACTGAAGCTTTCTTT
abundance: NA; v_gene: TRBV7-6; j_gene: TRBJ1-5; d_gene: TRBD1; CDR3aa: CASSLTGTGNQPQHF; CDR3nt: TGTGCCAGCAGCTTAACAGGGACAGGCAATCAGCCCCAGCATTTT
abundance: many; v_gene: TRBV7-8; j_gene: TRBJ2-1; d_gene: NA; CDR3aa: CASSLVGGGNEQFF; CDR3nt: TGTGCCAGCAGCTTAGTAGGTGGGGGGAATGAGCAGTTCTTC
abundance: few; v_gene: TRBV3-1; j_gene: TRBJ2-1; d_gene: TRBD2; CDR3aa: CASEWGSGGGNEQFF; CDR3nt: TGTGCCAGCGAATGGGGTAGCGGGGGAGGAAATGAGCAGTTCTTC
abundance: NA; v_gene: TRBV25-1; j_gene: TRBJ1-4; d_gene: TRBD1; CDR3aa: CASSDHRGPAEKLFF; CDR3nt: TGTGCCAGCAGTGACCACAGGGGGCCGGCTGAAAAACTGTTTTTT
abundance: NA; v_gene: TRBV2; j_gene: TRBJ2-3; d_gene: NA; CDR3aa: CASTGRETDTQYF; CDR3nt: TGTGCCAGCACGGGAAGGGAGACAGATACGCAGTATTTT
abundance: NA; v_gene: TRBV7-2; j_gene: TRBJ2-5; d_gene: TRBD2; CDR3aa: CASSPGLAANPQETQYF; CDR3nt: TGTGCCAGCAGCCCGGGACTAGCGGCAAACCCGCAAGAGACCCAGTACTTC
abundance: NA; v_gene: TRBV3-1; j_gene: TRBJ2-2; d_gene: NA; CDR3aa: CASSQGYGSNTGELFF; CDR3nt: TGTGCCAGCAGCCAAGGTTACGGATCGAACACCGGGGAGCTGTTTTTT
abundance: NA; v_gene: TRBV3-2; j_gene: TRBJ2-5; d_gene: NA; CDR3aa: CASPRGARAWWTQYF; CDR3nt: TGTGCCAGCCCCAGGGGGGCGCGGGCATGGTGGACCCAGTACTTC
abundance: NA; v_gene: TRBV6-5; j_gene: TRBJ2-5; d_gene: TRBD2; CDR3aa: CASSSSGGREETQYF; CDR3nt: TGTGCCAGCAGTTCCAGCGGGGGGAGGGAAGAGACCCAGTACTTC
abundance: few; v_gene: TRBV6-5; j_gene: TRBJ2-3; d_gene: NA; CDR3aa: CASSYGGGPGGPDTQYF; CDR3nt: TGTGCCAGCAGTTATGGGGGTGGCCCCGGCGGCCCAGATACGCAGTATTTT
abundance: few; v_gene: TRBV20-1; j_gene: TRBJ2-2; d_gene: TRBD2; CDR3aa: CSAGSGEMRTGELFF; CDR3nt: TGCAGTGCTGGAAGCGGGGAGATGCGGACCGGGGAGCTGTTTTTT
abundance: NA; v_gene: TRBV5-1; j_gene: TRBJ2-1; d_gene: TRBD2; CDR3aa: CASRTSGGAYNEQFF; CDR3nt: TGCGCCAGCAGAACTAGCGGGGGAGCCTACAATGAGCAGTTCTTC
abundance: many; v_gene: TRBV5-1; j_gene: TRBJ1-5; d_gene: NA; CDR3aa: CASSLDGLGNQPQHF; CDR3nt: TGCGCCAGCAGCTTGGATGGGTTGGGCAATCAGCCCCAGCATTTT
abundance: NA; v_gene: TRBV6-5; j_gene: TRBJ2-5; d_gene: TRBD2; CDR3aa: CASSYISGLQETQYF; CDR3nt: TGTGCCAGCAGTTACATTAGCGGGCTTCAAGAGACCCAGTACTTC
abundance: NA; v_gene: TRBV7-2; j_gene: TRBJ1-5; d_gene: NA; CDR3aa: CASSLGRRDQPQHF; CDR3nt: TGTGCCAGCAGCTTAGGCAGGAGAGATCAGCCCCAGCATTTT
abundance: few; v_gene: TRBV4-2; j_gene: TRBJ2-3; d_gene: NA; CDR3aa: CASSQDWGQVSTDTQYF; CDR3nt: TGTGCCAGCAGCCAAGATTGGGGGCAGGTGAGCACAGATACGCAGTATTTT
abundance: many; v_gene: TRBV12-3/TRBV12-4; j_gene: TRBJ2-1; d_gene: TRBD2; CDR3aa: CASRGLAENNEQFF; CDR3nt: TGTGCCAGCAGGGGACTAGCGGAAAACAATGAGCAGTTCTTC
abundance: few; v_gene: TRBV4-3; j_gene: TRBJ1-6; d_gene: NA; CDR3aa: CASSQEYGSGSPLHF; CDR3nt: TGCGCCAGCAGCCAAGAATACGGGTCTGGTTCACCCCTCCACTTT
abundance: few; v_gene: TRBV10-3; j_gene: TRBJ2-5; d_gene: NA; CDR3aa: CAISDAAGWGETQYF; CDR3nt: TGTGCCATCAGTGACGCGGCGGGGTGGGGAGAGACCCAGTACTTC
abundance: NA; v_gene: TRBV6-5; j_gene: TRBJ1-4; d_gene: NA; CDR3aa: CASSRSGEGNEKLFF; CDR3nt: TGTGCCAGCAGCCGTTCGGGGGAGGGGAATGAAAAACTGTTTTTT
abundance: few; v_gene: TRBV4-3; j_gene: TRBJ2-7; d_gene: NA; CDR3aa: CASSQDQGNYYEQYF; CDR3nt: TGCGCCAGCAGCCAAGATCAGGGTAACTACTACGAGCAGTACTTC
abundance: few; v_gene: TRBV3-1; j_gene: TRBJ1-6; d_gene: TRBD1; CDR3aa: CASRTGFSPLHF; CDR3nt: TGTGCCAGCAGGACAGGGTTTTCACCCCTCCACTTT
abundance: NA; v_gene: TRBV20-1; j_gene: TRBJ2-1; d_gene: NA; CDR3aa: CSARDTGSKQFF; CDR3nt: TGCAGTGCTAGAGATACAGGTTCGAAGCAGTTCTTC
abundance: NA; v_gene: TRBV5-5; j_gene: TRBJ2-4; d_gene: NA; CDR3aa: CASSGRRELNQYF; CDR3nt: TGTGCCAGCAGCGGACGCCGGGAGTTGAATCAGTACTTC
abundance: NA; v_gene: TRBV5-1; j_gene: TRBJ2-7; d_gene: NA; CDR3aa: CASQAGGGYSYEQYF; CDR3nt: TGCGCCAGCCAAGCAGGGGGGGGCTACTCCTACGAGCAGTACTTC
abundance: NA; v_gene: TRBV7-8; j_gene: TRBJ1-3; d_gene: NA; CDR3aa: CASSLASPGNTIYF; CDR3nt: TGTGCCAGCAGCTTAGCCTCACCTGGCAACACCATATATTTT
abundance: few; v_gene: TRBV20-1; j_gene: TRBJ1-1; d_gene: TRBD1; CDR3aa: CSAWTGAKNTEAFF; CDR3nt: TGCAGTGCTTGGACAGGGGCCAAGAACACTGAAGCTTTCTTT
abundance: many; v_gene: TRBV5-1; j_gene: TRBJ2-3; d_gene: NA; CDR3aa: CASSVDIDTQYF; CDR3nt: TGCGCCAGCAGCGTCGACATAGATACGCAGTATTTT
abundance: NA; v_gene: TRBV12-3/TRBV12-4; j_gene: TRBJ1-4; d_gene: NA; CDR3aa: CASSEGSNEKLFF; CDR3nt: TGTGCCAGCAGTGAGGGGTCTAATGAAAAACTGTTTTTT
abundance: few; v_gene: TRBV18; j_gene: TRBJ1-1; d_gene: TRBD1; CDR3aa: CASSQAGTGFRNTEAFF; CDR3nt: TGTGCCAGCTCACAGGCCGGGACAGGGTTTCGGAACACTGAAGCTTTCTTT
abundance: NA; v_gene: TRBV5-1; j_gene: TRBJ2-3; d_gene: TRBD1; CDR3aa: CASSGDRGDTQYF; CDR3nt: TGCGCCAGCAGCGGAGACAGGGGAGATACGCAGTATTTT
abundance: NA; v_gene: TRBV12-3/TRBV12-4; j_gene: TRBJ2-3; d_gene: NA; CDR3aa: CASTLKALSIGTDTQYF; CDR3nt: TGTGCCAGCACCCTGAAGGCCCTGAGTATAGGCACAGATACGCAGTATTTT
abundance: once; v_gene: TRBV3-1; j_gene: TRBJ2-2; d_gene: NA; CDR3aa: CASFGGHTGELFF; CDR3nt: TGTGCCAGCTTTGGGGGGCACACCGGGGAGCTGTTTTTT
abundance: NA; v_gene: TRBV14; j_gene: TRBJ2-2; d_gene: NA; CDR3aa: CASRAGLTTGELFF; CDR3nt: TGTGCCAGCAGGGCGGGACTGACGACCGGGGAGCTGTTTTTT
abundance: NA; v_gene: TRBV4-3; j_gene: TRBJ1-2; d_gene: NA; CDR3aa: CASSQDHASVASGTF; CDR3nt: NA